The 16 T cell receptor beta chains given below trace back to one sample, sequenced in a study of T cell clonality in common variable immunodeficiency. Here immunoSEQ multiplex PCR was the method, and the copy in TCRdb shows in-frame clones only, minus some. The data show roughly 34,000 clones, with none appearing a single time. The sequenced material came from peripheral blood mononuclear cells. Source of these receptors: a person aged 18 to 69 in good health.

In this sample, this clone turned up many times. The CDR3 is cut off 3 residues early in the read; its end comes from the germline J gene. The chain uses TRBV20-1 and TRBJ2-2; 12 bases fit TRBD2. The trim removed 0 bases at V and 1 base at J, leaving 6 bases unmatched. This CDR3 region has 18 residues. Germline lookup yields CDR1 DFQATT and CDR2 SNEGSKA (reference sequence). The DNA read from the CDR3 is TGCAGTGCTAGAGATAGGAGGACTAGCGGGGTGAACACCGGGGAG. Its protein is CSARDRRTSGVNTGE. The entire CDR3 sequence reads CSARDRRTSGVNTGELFF.

This clone was observed many times. The read ends 3 residues shy of where the CDR3 ends; the end is completed using the germline J gene. The rearrangement uses TRBV19 and TRBJ1-1; 8 bases are a match to TRBD1. The CDR3 has 15 residues. Losses at the gene ends were 7 bases for V and 5 bases for J; bases not matched to a gene: 12. Germline V CDR1 and CDR2: LNHDA, SQIVND (reference sequence). CDR3 bases read: TGTGCCAGTACCCCCTTGGACAGGGTGTGGACTGAA. Encoded protein: CASTPLDRVWTE. The full CDR3 sequence reads CASTPLDRVWTEAFF.

This clone came up many times. The read finishes 3 residues shy of the CDR3 end, and the germline J gene is used to complete it. This chain links TRBV14 with TRBJ1-2, with 8 nucleotides matching TRBD1. The CDR3 has 16 amino acids. Germline trimming cut 5 bases from V and 3 bases from J; bases unmatched to any gene: 11. The germline V gene has CDR1 SGHDN and CDR2 FVKESK. CDR3 region: CASSSLGTGSHYGYTF. The sequenced part of the CDR3 DNA is TGTGCCAGCAGCTCACTCGGGACAGGATCTCACTATGGC.

This clone has at least ten counts. The CDR3 goes on 3 residues after the read ends, and that part is filled in from the germline J gene. The chain combines TRBV6-1 with TRBJ2-7, with 7 bases that match TRBD1. The CDR3 consists of 15 residues. CDR1 and CDR2 (germline): MNHNS, SASEGT. V lost 2 bases, J lost 3 bases, and 7 bases stayed unmatched. CDR3 DNA (partial): TGTGCCAGCAGTGAATTCGGGACAGAAATCTACGAG. It specifies CASSEFGTEIYE. The entire CDR3 sequence reads CASSEFGTEIYEQYF.

This clone was detected ten times or more. The CDR3 is cut off 3 residues early in the read; its end comes from the germline J gene. V is TRBV5-1 and J is TRBJ1-2; D may be TRBD1 (6 bases). Per the germline V gene, CDR1 is SGHRS and CDR2 is YFSETQ. The CDR3 runs to 13 residues. Incomplete CDR3 DNA: TGCGCCAGCAGCTTAACAGGGTTAGAGGGC. Encoded protein: CASSLTGLEG. The whole CDR3 protein reads CASSLTGLEGYTF.

There are many counts of this clone. From the germline J gene comes the end of the CDR3, since the read stops 3 residues before it. The chain combines TRBV18 with TRBJ1-4; possibly TRBD1 for D (6 bases). The CDR3 contains 15 residues. V was pared by 4 bases and J by 7 bases, with 16 bases between. Germline V CDR1 and CDR2: KGHSH, LQKENI. The CDR3 protein is CASSLSGTRGEKLFF. CDR3 DNA (partial): TGTGCCAGCTCACTATCCGGGACACGTGGTGAAAAA. The variable domain in full, with the rest retrieved from reference TRBV18 and TRBJ1-4, is NAGVMQNPRHLVRRRGQEARLRCSPMKGHSHVYWYRQLPEEGLKFMVYLQKENIIDESGMPKERFSAEFPKEGPSILRIQQVVRGDSAAYFCASSLSGTRGEKLFFGSGTQLSVL.

The CDR3 loop is CASSYNTPNYGYTF. The sequenced part of the CDR3 DNA is TGCGCCAGCAGCTACAACACGCCTAACTATGGC. This chain uses TRBV5-1 with TRBJ1-2; no reliable D call. Read data end 3 residues before the CDR3 end; the end is taken from the germline J gene. Between the trimmed V and J ends, which lost 3 bases and 0 bases, there was a span of 9 bases. The V gene's germline CDR1 is SGHRS and CDR2 YFSETQ. There are 14 residues in the CDR3.

At least ten counts were recorded for this clone. The CDR3 extends 3 residues past the end of the read, so its final part is completed from the germline J gene. The rearrangement joins TRBV2 to TRBJ2-7; a possible D gene is TRBD2 (6 bases). The germline V gene has CDR1 SNHLY and CDR2 FYNNEI. Trimming stripped 6 bases from V and 3 bases from J, with 15 bases between. The CDR3 length is 14 residues. This chain's CDR3 is CASSALQDYYEQYF. Partial CDR3 DNA: TGTGCCAGCAGCGCTCTACAGGACTACTACGAG.

This clone was recorded many times. Read data end 3 residues before the CDR3 end; the end is taken from the germline J gene. This sequence joins TRBV30 and TRBJ1-2; 12 nucleotides line up with TRBD1. Germline CDR1 and CDR2: GTSNPN and SVGIG (reference sequence). The junction had 6 bases not matched to a gene; V was cut back by 3 bases and J by 7 bases. The CDR3 has 14 residues. CDR3 loop: CAWSAGQGASGYTF. The sequenced part of the CDR3 DNA is TGTGCCTGGAGCGCGGGACAGGGGGCATCTGGC. The entire variable domain, with the rest obtained from reference TRBV30 and TRBJ1-2, is as follows: SQTIHQWPATLVQPVGSPLSLECTVEGTSNPNLYWYRQAAGRGLQLLFYSVGIGQISSEVPQNLSASRPQDRQFILSSKKLLLSDSGFYLCAWSAGQGASGYTFGSGTRLTVV.

In its sample, this clone was seen many times. Read sequence stops 3 residues before the CDR3 end, and the germline J gene provides the missing end. The chain recombines TRBV20-1 with TRBJ2-1, with 10 positions matching TRBD2. The J segment lost 4 bases and the V segment lost 0 bases, leaving 9 bases of the junction unmatched. The CDR3 is 17 residues long. Germline CDR1 DFQATT, CDR2 SNEGSKA (reference sequence). The covered CDR3 bases are TGCAGTGCTAGAGATACTCTAGCGGGAGTAATGTACAATGAG. Encoded protein: CSARDTLAGVMYNE. The entire CDR3 sequence reads CSARDTLAGVMYNEQFF.

Ten or more counts support this clone. The CDR3 bases that were read are TGCAGCGCTGCCAGTAAGACAGGGAGGTATTCACCC. It codes for CSAASKTGRYSP. The entire CDR3 sequence reads CSAASKTGRYSPLHF. The J gene is TRBJ1-6, the V gene TRBV20-1; the match to TRBD1 covers 7 bases. With the read ending 3 residues before the CDR3 end, the germline J gene is used to fill in that end. Germline V gene lookup returns CDR1 DFQATT and CDR2 SNEGSKA (reference sequence). The CDR3 spans 15 residues.

This clone was recorded many times. Other DNA sequences of this sample code for an identical CDR3. CDR3: CSSPRGNTIYF. The covered CDR3 bases are TGCAGTTCCCCGCGAGGAAACACC. V is TRBV20-1 and J is TRBJ1-3; D uncertain. The CDR3 extends 3 residues past the end of the read, so its final part is completed from the germline J gene. CDR3 size: 11 residues. Looked up from germline, CDR1 is DFQATT and CDR2 is SNEGSKA (reference sequence). V was shortened by 8 bases and J by 4 bases, with 9 bases between the two germline ends.

This clone was counted at least ten times. The read stops 3 residues short of the end of the CDR3; the missing end is completed from the germline J gene. This rearrangement joins TRBV20-1 to TRBJ1-6, with D possibly being TRBD1 (6 bases). The CDR3 is 15 residues long. Trimming shortened V by 4 bases and J by 11 bases, and 21 bases separated the two germline ends. Germline V gene sequence: CDR1 DFQATT, CDR2 SNEGSKA (reference sequence). Partial CDR3 DNA: TGCAGTGCTAAAGAGGGTGGGGGCAAGAAAACACCC. Encoded protein: CSAKEGGGKKTP. The complete CDR3 sequence is CSAKEGGGKKTPLHF.

Ten or more counts support this clone. The read is 3 residues too short to cover the CDR3 end, so that end is filled in from the germline J gene. The rearrangement joins TRBV2 to TRBJ2-1, with 10 bases aligning to TRBD2. After removal of 4 bases from V and 8 bases from J, the junction contained 14 bases not matched to a gene. Germline assignment: CDR1 SNHLY and CDR2 FYNNEI. This CDR3 is built from 17 residues. The CDR3: CASSATLAGEGIDEQFF. CDR3 DNA, as far as it was read: TGTGCCAGCAGTGCGACTCTAGCGGGAGAGGGGATCGATGAG.

In this sample, this clone turned up many times. The DNA ends 3 residues before the CDR3 does, and the rest of the CDR3 is filled in from the germline J gene. This chain uses TRBV4-2 with TRBJ1-6, with D possibly TRBD1 on 6 matching bases. Trimming removed 0 bases from V and 5 bases from J, with 11 bases in between. The CDR3 covers 16 residues. CDR1 and CDR2 (germline): LGHNA, YNFKEQ. The CDR3 loop is CASSQDQRGNNSPLHF. The sequenced part of the CDR3 DNA is TGTGCCAGCAGCCAAGATCAGAGGGGGAATAATTCACCC.

The table lists this clone with many counts. The read halts 3 residues ahead of the CDR3 end, with the missing end drawn from the germline J gene. The chain is built from TRBV29-1 and TRBJ1-5; D gene ambiguous. V lost 2 bases and J 0 bases, leaving 11 bases between the germline ends. Germline V gene lookup returns CDR1 SQVTM and CDR2 ANQGSEA. The CDR3 has 15 residues. The CDR3 spells CSVEWHTDSNQPQHF. Incomplete CDR3 DNA: TGCAGCGTTGAATGGCACACAGATAGCAATCAGCCC.